This T cell receptor beta chain was found in a study of T-cell memory formation after mild COVID-19. Germline lookup yields CDR1 ENHRY and CDR2 SYGVKD. CDR3 length equals 16 residues. The ends lost 3 bases at V and 1 base at J; junction bases unmatched: 7. TCRdb used MiXCR to reprocess the 5' RACE reads, holding one entry per CDR3 protein. The data contain approximately 340,000 distinct CDR3 sequences, roughly 15% of them singletons. The chain couples TRBV10-3 to TRBJ2-7, with TRBD2 matching 9 bases. This clonotype originated in a man aged 18 to 35 who had mild COVID-19 (a few samples of this study predate the infection). Cell type and time point are not known. The material sequenced was PBMCs or a T cell subset sorted from them (not recorded which). CDR3 protein: CAISDPAGGGSYEQYF. In DNA form, the CDR3 reads TGTGCCATCAGTGACCCCGCGGGGGGGGGATCCTACGAGCAGTACTTC.